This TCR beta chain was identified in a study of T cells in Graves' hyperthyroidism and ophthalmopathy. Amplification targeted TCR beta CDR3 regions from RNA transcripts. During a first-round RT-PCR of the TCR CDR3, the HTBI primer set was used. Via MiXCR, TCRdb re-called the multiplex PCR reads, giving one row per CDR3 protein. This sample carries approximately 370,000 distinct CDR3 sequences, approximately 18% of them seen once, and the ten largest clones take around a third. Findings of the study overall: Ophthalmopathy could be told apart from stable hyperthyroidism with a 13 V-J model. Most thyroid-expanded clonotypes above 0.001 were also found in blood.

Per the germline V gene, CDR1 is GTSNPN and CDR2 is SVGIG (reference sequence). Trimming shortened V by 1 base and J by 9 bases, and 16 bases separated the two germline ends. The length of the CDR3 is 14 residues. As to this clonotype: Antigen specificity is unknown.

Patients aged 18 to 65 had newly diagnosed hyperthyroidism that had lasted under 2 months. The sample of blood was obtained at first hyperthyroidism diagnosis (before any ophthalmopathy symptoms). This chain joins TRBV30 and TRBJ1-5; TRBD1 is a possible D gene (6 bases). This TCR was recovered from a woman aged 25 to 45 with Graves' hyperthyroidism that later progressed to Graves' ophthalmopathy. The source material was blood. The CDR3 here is CAWSDRQVSRPQHF. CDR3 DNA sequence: TGTGCCTGGAGTGACCGACAGGTTAGCCGGCCCCAGCATTTT.